This entry concerns a single T cell receptor beta chain. Antigen: not known. Libraries were prepared by immunoSEQ multiplex PCR; TCRdb keeps only in-frame clonotypes and omits some of them. The table records around 100,000 clones, roughly 92% of them present only once. The data originate from a study of siplizumab effects on memory and regulatory T cells. Points from the study as a whole: Just a small share of alloreactive clones was traced back to unstimulated subsets.

The germline V and J ends were trimmed by 4 bases and 5 bases, with 11 bases remaining between them. The CDR3 sequence is 13 residues long. Germline loops: CDR1 SGHNT, CDR2 YENEEA. This chain joins TRBV11-3 and TRBJ2-5; D possibly corresponds to TRBD2 (7 bases). This sequence was found in a human donor in good health. Sequencing input: Tregs sorted from blood. The CDR3 nucleotides are TGTGCCAGCAGCTGGGGGAGGGGGGAGACCCAGTACTTC. This sequence encodes CASSWGRGETQYF.